The 23 T cell receptor beta chains in this list originate from one sample, sequenced in a study of Graves' ophthalmopathy and Graves' hyperthyroidism. The authors amplified TCR beta CDR3 regions from RNA transcripts. HTBI primers served in a first-round RT-PCR, which a second-round multiplex PCR followed. TCRdb re-called the multiplex PCR reads through MiXCR, storing one row per CDR3 protein. The sample lists about 340,000 distinct CDR3 sequences, roughly 15% occurring once. The source material was peripheral blood. Every receptor here comes from an adult man with Graves' ophthalmopathy.

This clonotype was counted ten times or more. V usage is TRBV4-1 and J usage is TRBJ1-6; D is undetermined. The germline V and J ends were trimmed by 0 bases and 4 bases, with 10 bases remaining between them. CDR3 size: 16 residues. From germline, CDR1 is MGHRA and CDR2 YSYEKL. CDR3 residues: CASSQDRRVYNSPLHF. The CDR3 DNA reads TGCGCCAGCAGCCAAGATCGGCGGGTTTATAATTCACCCCTCCACTTT.

There are many counts of this clonotype. The chain carries TRBV2 and TRBJ1-5; D not certain. From germline, CDR1 is SNHLY and CDR2 FYNNEI. The length of the CDR3 is 15 residues. V was trimmed by 6 bases and J by 4 bases, leaving 16 bases between them. CDR3 loop: CASRGGRTLNQPQHF. The DNA for the CDR3 is TGTGCCAGCAGGGGCGGACGGACCTTGAATCAGCCCCAGCATTTT.

This clonotype was seen many times. The gene calls are TRBV6-2 or TRBV6-3 and TRBJ1-1; 9 bases map to TRBD1. V shed 8 bases and J 0 bases; nucleotides not matched to a gene: 1. The length of the CDR3 is 13 residues. Looked up from germline, CDR1 is MNHEY and CDR2 is SVGEGT. CDR3 nucleotides: TGTGCCAGCGGGACAGGGATGAACACTGAAGCTTTCTTT. This sequence encodes CASGTGMNTEAFF.

This clonotype was recorded many times. This chain links TRBV27 with TRBJ1-5; D not resolved. Germline CDR1 MNHEY, CDR2 SMNVEV (reference sequence). This CDR3 has 15 residues. V was trimmed by 5 bases and J by 0 bases, leaving 11 bases between them. The CDR3 region is CASSVGGGSNQPQHF. The DNA for the CDR3 is TGTGCCAGCAGTGTAGGAGGTGGTAGCAATCAGCCCCAGCATTTT.

This clonotype has at least ten counts. The chain recombines TRBV12-3 or TRBV12-4 with TRBJ2-5; perhaps TRBD2 as D (5 bases). The CDR3 has 14 residues. Between the trimmed V and J ends, which lost 1 base and 5 bases, there was a span of 11 bases. The CDR3 nucleotides are TGTGCCAGCAGTTTAGAGGGAGCCTGGGAGACCCAGTACTTC. This codes for CASSLEGAWETQYF.

The chain couples TRBV5-5 to TRBJ1-1; D is unclear. Germline lookup yields CDR1 SGHKS and CDR2 YYEKEE (reference sequence). Deletions cut 3 bases from V and 1 base from J, with 10 bases between. This CDR3 has 14 amino acids. The CDR3 sequence: CASSSRPGNTEAFF. Written as DNA, the CDR3 is TGTGCCAGCAGCTCTAGGCCCGGGAACACTGAAGCTTTCTTT.

The J gene is TRBJ1-2, the V gene TRBV6-2 or TRBV6-3; TRBD1 aligns across 7 bases. V lost 2 bases, J lost 8 bases, and 5 bases stayed unmatched. The CDR3 is 13 residues long. Germline CDR1 MNHEY, CDR2 SVGEGT. The CDR3 is CASSYRQGGGYTF. In DNA, the CDR3 is TGTGCCAGCAGTTACCGACAGGGCGGCGGCTACACCTTC.

This clonotype has a count of ten or more. The rearrangement uses TRBV19 and TRBJ1-6; D is unresolved. Germline V gene data show CDR1 as LNHDA and CDR2 as SQIVND (reference sequence). This CDR3 contains 13 residues. V dropped 3 bases and J dropped 12 bases, with 12 bases sitting between them. The CDR3 region has the DNA TGTGCCAGTAGTATTACTAATTCACGACCCCTCCACTTT. This codes for CASSITNSRPLHF.

The chain uses TRBV6-1 and TRBJ1-2, with 7 bases fitting TRBD1. CDR3 size: 13 residues. V dropped 10 bases and J dropped 2; count of bases not matched to a gene: 7. Germline CDR1 and CDR2: MNHNS and SASEGT. The DNA for the CDR3 is TGTGCCACCAACAGGGGAGGGAACTATGGCTACACCTTC. Translated, it gives CATNRGGNYGYTF.

In its sample, this clonotype was seen many times. This chain uses TRBV6-1 with TRBJ2-3; TRBD2 aligns across 10 bases. Germline CDR1 MNHNS, CDR2 SASEGT. CDR3 length: 15 residues. After removal of 6 bases from V and 6 bases from J, the junction contained 9 bases not matched to a gene. CDR3 bases: TGTGCCAGCAGGAGGACTAGCGGCACGATGGATACGCAGTATTTT. Translation: CASRRTSGTMDTQYF.

This clonotype was found many times. The rearrangement links TRBV7-2 to TRBJ2-7; the match to TRBD2 covers 7 bases. The CDR3 spans 16 residues. V trimming: 1 base; J trimming: 1 base; junction bases outside the gene matches: 7. The germline V gene has CDR1 SGHTA and CDR2 FQGNSA. In DNA, the CDR3 is TGTGCCAGCAGCTTAGTCGCCAGCGGGGCGTCCTACGAGCAGTACTTC. The encoded protein is CASSLVASGASYEQYF. Variable domain in full (rest from reference TRBV7-2 and TRBJ2-7): GAGVSQSPSNKVTEKGKDVELRCDPISGHTALYWYRQSLGQGLEFLIYFQGNSAPDKSGLPSDRFSAERTGGSVSTLTIQRTQQEDSAVYLCASSLVASGASYEQYFGPGTRLTVT.

This clonotype was observed many times. The rearrangement links TRBV11-2 to TRBJ2-5, with 7 positions matching TRBD1. The CDR3 sequence is 15 residues long. Germline V CDR1 and CDR2: SGHAT, FQNNGV. V trimming: 6 bases; J trimming: 1 base; junction bases outside the gene matches: 8. Here the CDR3 reads CASRPIGTAQETQYF. CDR3 DNA: TGTGCCAGCAGGCCGATTGGGACAGCCCAAGAGACCCAGTACTTC. The variable domain in full, with the rest retrieved from reference TRBV11-2 and TRBJ2-5, is EAGVAQSPRYKIIEKRQSVAFWCNPISGHATLYWYQQILGQGPKLLIQFQNNGVVDDSQLPKDRFSAERLKGVDSTLKIQPAKLEDSAVYLCASRPIGTAQETQYFGPGTRLLVL.

The table lists this clonotype with many counts. The V and J genes are TRBV28 and TRBJ2-6; D gene ambiguous. The CDR3 is made up of 18 amino acids. Germline V lookup: CDR1 MDHEN, CDR2 SYDVKM. With 5 bases removed from V and 4 bases from J, the gap between germline ends came to 21 bases. This chain's CDR3 is CASSSGPQDRAGANVLTF. In DNA, the CDR3 is TGTGCCAGCAGTAGTGGACCCCAGGATCGGGCCGGGGCCAACGTCCTGACTTTC.

This rearrangement joins TRBV28 to TRBJ2-7; D gene ambiguous. This CDR3 has 12 amino acids. Germline V gene sequence: CDR1 MDHEN, CDR2 SYDVKM. V lost 6 bases and J 3 bases, leaving 9 bases between the germline ends. The CDR3 DNA reads TGTGCCAGCAGCCTCCATCGCTACGAGCAGTACTTC. Its protein product is CASSLHRYEQYF.

This clonotype was seen at least ten times. This chain links TRBV4-1 with TRBJ2-5, with TRBD1 matching 8 bases. Germline lookup yields CDR1 MGHRA and CDR2 YSYEKL. The J segment lost 5 bases and the V segment lost 3 bases, leaving 5 bases of the junction unmatched. The CDR3 length is 14 residues. This CDR3 reads CASSHTTGVETQYF. In nucleotides, the CDR3 is TGCGCCAGCAGCCATACGACAGGGGTTGAGACCCAGTACTTC.

This clonotype was seen ten or more times. The chain uses TRBV29-1 and TRBJ1-5, with D hard to call. The V end was cut by 4 bases, the J end by 3 bases, with 7 bases between. This CDR3 spans 12 amino acids. Germline V gives CDR1 SQVTM, CDR2 ANQGSEA. The DNA of the CDR3 is TGCAGCGTTGGGGGAGTCAATCAGCCCCAGCATTTT. It codes for CSVGGVNQPQHF. Variable domain in full (rest from reference TRBV29-1 and TRBJ1-5): SAVISQKPSRDICQRGTSLTIQCQVDSQVTMMFWYRQQPGQSLTLIATANQGSEATYESGFVIDKFPISRPNLTFSTLTVSNMSPEDSSIYLCSVGGVNQPQHFGDGTRLSIL.

The chain couples TRBV5-1 to TRBJ2-7; 9 bases match TRBD1. Germline V lookup: CDR1 SGHRS, CDR2 YFSETQ. The trim removed 0 bases at V and 1 base at J, leaving 5 bases unmatched. The CDR3 is 16 residues long. DNA for the CDR3: TGCGCCAGCAGCTTGGGCCCGACAGGGGGTTCCTACGAGCAGTACTTC. Its translation is CASSLGPTGGSYEQYF.

The chain combines TRBV4-1 with TRBJ2-7, with 8 positions matching TRBD2. With V trimmed by 4 bases and J by 2 bases, 4 bases remained unmatched. The CDR3 loop spans 14 amino acids. Germline CDR1 MGHRA, CDR2 YSYEKL. As DNA, the CDR3 is TGCGCCAGCAGCCGACAGCGGGGGCCCTACGAGCAGTACTTC. Translated, it gives CASSRQRGPYEQYF.

Ten or more counts support this clonotype. This chain uses TRBV19 with TRBJ1-5, with 7 bases aligning to TRBD1. This CDR3 has 12 residues. From germline, CDR1 is LNHDA and CDR2 SQIVND (reference sequence). V was pared by 11 bases and J by 5 bases, with 6 bases of the junction left unmatched. CDR3 sequence: CAGRQGDQPQHF. The CDR3 DNA reads as TGTGCCGGTCGACAGGGAGATCAGCCCCAGCATTTT.

The sample holds a few counts of this clonotype. This rearrangement joins TRBV7-2 to TRBJ1-1; D is uncertain. The CDR3 length is 14 residues. Germline CDR1 reads SGHTA; CDR2 reads FQGNSA. V lost 3 bases to trimming and J lost 2 bases, with 10 bases between them. This CDR3 reads CASSLNIANTEAFF. CDR3 nucleotide sequence: TGTGCCAGCAGCTTGAACATTGCCAACACTGAAGCTTTCTTT.

In this sample, this clonotype turned up many times. This rearrangement joins TRBV30 to TRBJ1-2; 9 bases line up with TRBD1. The J segment lost 7 bases and the V segment lost 1 base, leaving 1 base of the junction unmatched. Germline V lookup: CDR1 GTSNPN, CDR2 SVGIG (reference sequence). This CDR3 region has 12 residues. CDR3 loop: CAWSGQGGGYTF. The CDR3, as DNA: TGTGCCTGGAGTGGACAGGGGGGTGGCTACACCTTC.

There are many counts of this clonotype. This chain connects TRBV6-5 to TRBJ2-6, with 8 bases that match TRBD1. CDR3 length: 22 amino acids. The V gene end was trimmed by 4 bases and the J gene end by 1 base; junction bases not matched to a gene: 21. Germline V gene data show CDR1 as MNHEY and CDR2 as SVGAGI. The CDR3 nucleotides read TGTGCCAGCAGTTCAAAGCCGGGACAGGTCTCTTCTGTGAAATCTGGGGCCAACGTCCTGACTTTC. This gives the protein CASSSKPGQVSSVKSGANVLTF.

This clonotype was observed many times. The J gene is TRBJ2-7, the V gene TRBV5-4; 7 bases align to TRBD1. With V trimmed by 3 bases and J by 5 bases, 8 bases remained unmatched. CDR1 SGHNT and CDR2 YYREEE come from the germline V gene (reference sequence). CDR3 size: 14 residues. The CDR3 DNA is TGTGCCAGCAGCTCCTCGACAGGGTTCCACGAGCAGTACTTC. Translating it yields CASSSSTGFHEQYF. Drawing the rest from reference TRBV5-4 and TRBJ2-7, the complete variable domain is ETGVTQSPTHLIKTRGQQVTLRCSSQSGHNTVSWYQQALGQGPQFIFQYYREEENGRGNFPPRFSGLQFPNYSSELNVNALELDDSALYLCASSSSTGFHEQYFGPGTRLTVT.